Listed here is a single TCR beta chain. Its antigen is as yet unknown. Noted time point: cycle 4 day 1 (C4D1), after five to seven weeks of nivolumab. Following autologous stem cell transplantation, relapse occurred in every patient, and exposure to brentuximab vedotin varied. Per germline, CDR1 GTSNPN and CDR2 SVGIG (reference sequence). The CDR3 covers 15 residues. V lost 2 bases, J lost 3 bases, and 8 bases stayed unmatched. The protocol was immunoSEQ multiplex PCR, while the TCRdb copy is restricted to in-frame clones and leaves out a portion. The top ten hold roughly 19% of the sample, which has 110,000 or so clones, 89% seen once. This entry comes from a study of PD-1 blockade in classical Hodgkin lymphoma. General study results and limits: TCR diversity at baseline was reported to be reduced in newly diagnosed patients relative to healthy donors.

The chain combines TRBV30 with TRBJ2-3, with 7 nucleotides matching TRBD1. This receptor was obtained from a human donor with classical Hodgkin lymphoma. Here the sequenced sample was peripheral blood mononuclear cells (PBMCs), taken before the fourth cycle of nivolumab. The CDR3, as DNA: TGTGCCTGGAGTCCTACGGGACAGTTGACAGATACGCAGTATTTT. As protein: CAWSPTGQLTDTQYF.